The T cell receptor (beta chain) described here comes from a study of T cells after yellow fever vaccination. Study-level results: A weaker secondary response peaked on day 5, the primary on day 15. Among all clonotypes, a small share was observed in both CD4 and CD8 compartments.

Germline V gene lookup returns CDR1 SGHVS and CDR2 FQNEAQ. V lost 5 bases, J lost 7 bases, and 12 bases lay in between. CDR3 length equals 13 residues. TCRdb itself ran the 5' RACE reads through MiXCR, one entry per CDR3 protein. Counted here are approximately 550,000 distinct CDR3 sequences, 13% occurring once; the ten biggest clones make up roughly 13%. Concerning this clonotype: What it recognizes is unknown.

The sequence was obtained from a man aged 25-45 years who received the YFV17D yellow fever vaccine. Sequences were derived from PBMCs, sampled on the day of the yellow fever booster vaccination. The V and J genes are TRBV7-8 and TRBJ2-1; TRBD2 is a possible D gene (6 bases). The CDR3 reads CASSLPSANEQFF. The CDR3 DNA reads TGTGCCAGCAGCCTCCCTAGCGCAAATGAGCAGTTCTTC. The whole variable domain, filled in from reference TRBV7-8 and TRBJ2-1, reads GAGVSQSPRYKVAKRGQDVALRCDPISGHVSLFWYQQALGQGPEFLTYFQNEAQLDKSGLPSDRFFAERPEGSVSTLKIQRTQQEDSAVYLCASSLPSANEQFFGPGTRLTVL.